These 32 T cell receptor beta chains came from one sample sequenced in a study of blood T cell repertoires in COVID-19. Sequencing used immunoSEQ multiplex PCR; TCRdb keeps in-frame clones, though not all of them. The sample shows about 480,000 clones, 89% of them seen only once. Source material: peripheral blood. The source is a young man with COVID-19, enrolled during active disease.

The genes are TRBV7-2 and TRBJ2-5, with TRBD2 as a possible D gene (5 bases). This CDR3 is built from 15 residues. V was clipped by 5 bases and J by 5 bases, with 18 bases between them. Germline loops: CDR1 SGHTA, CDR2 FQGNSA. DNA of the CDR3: TGTGCCAGCAGCGCGGAGGACTCCTCGGTGGAGACCCAGTACTTC. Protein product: CASSAEDSSVETQYF.

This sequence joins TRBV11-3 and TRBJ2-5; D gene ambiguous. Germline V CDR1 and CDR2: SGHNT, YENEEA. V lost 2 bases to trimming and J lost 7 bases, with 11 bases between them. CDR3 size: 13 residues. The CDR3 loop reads CASSLFLGRTQYF. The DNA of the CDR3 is TGTGCCAGCAGCTTATTCTTGGGCAGGACCCAGTACTTC.

The CDR3 here is CASSRDYGDNEQFF. The CDR3 DNA follows: TGTGCCAGCAGTCGGGACTACGGCGACAATGAGCAGTTCTTC. The chain uses TRBV2 and TRBJ2-1; 7 bases line up with TRBD2. The CDR3 extends over 14 amino acids. CDR1 SNHLY and CDR2 FYNNEI come from the germline V gene. Trimming took 5 bases from V and 5 from J; bases not matched to a gene: 6. The full variable domain, completed using reference TRBV2 and TRBJ2-1, is EPEVTQTPSHQVTQMGQEVILRCVPISNHLYFYWYRQILGQKVEFLVSFYNNEISEKSEIFDDQFSVERPDGSNFTLKIRSTKLEDSAMYFCASSRDYGDNEQFFGPGTRLTVL.

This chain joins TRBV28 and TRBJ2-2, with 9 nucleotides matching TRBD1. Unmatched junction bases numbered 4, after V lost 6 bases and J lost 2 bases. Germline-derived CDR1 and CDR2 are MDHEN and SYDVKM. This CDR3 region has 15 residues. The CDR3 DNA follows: TGTGCCAGCAGGGGGGACAGGGAAAACACCGGGGAGCTGTTTTTT. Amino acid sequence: CASRGDRENTGELFF.

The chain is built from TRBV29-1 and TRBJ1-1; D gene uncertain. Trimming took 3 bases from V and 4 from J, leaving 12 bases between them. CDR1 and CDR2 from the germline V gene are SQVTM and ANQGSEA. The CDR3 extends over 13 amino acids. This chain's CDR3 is CSVERVLGTEAFF. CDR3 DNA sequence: TGCAGCGTTGAGAGGGTGTTGGGCACTGAAGCTTTCTTT.

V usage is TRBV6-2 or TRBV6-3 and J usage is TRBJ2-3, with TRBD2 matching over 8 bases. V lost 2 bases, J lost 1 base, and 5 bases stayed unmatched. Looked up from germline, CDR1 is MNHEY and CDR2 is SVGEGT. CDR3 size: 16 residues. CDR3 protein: CASSYLRGARTDTQYF. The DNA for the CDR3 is TGTGCCAGCAGTTACCTGCGGGGGGCGCGCACAGATACGCAGTATTTT.

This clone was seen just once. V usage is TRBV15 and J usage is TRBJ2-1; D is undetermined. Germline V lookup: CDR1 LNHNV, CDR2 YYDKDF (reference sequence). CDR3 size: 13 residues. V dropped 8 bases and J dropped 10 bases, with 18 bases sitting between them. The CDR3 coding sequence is TGTGCCACCCGTGCAGGTACGGTGGCGGAGCAGTTCTTC. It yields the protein CATRAGTVAEQFF.

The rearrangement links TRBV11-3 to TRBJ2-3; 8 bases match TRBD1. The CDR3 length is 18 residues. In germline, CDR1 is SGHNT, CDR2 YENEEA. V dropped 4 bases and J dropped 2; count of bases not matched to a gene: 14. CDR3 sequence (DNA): TGTGCCAGCAGCTCCTTTGGACAGGGAAATAGGGTCACAGATACGCAGTATTTT. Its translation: CASSSFGQGNRVTDTQYF.

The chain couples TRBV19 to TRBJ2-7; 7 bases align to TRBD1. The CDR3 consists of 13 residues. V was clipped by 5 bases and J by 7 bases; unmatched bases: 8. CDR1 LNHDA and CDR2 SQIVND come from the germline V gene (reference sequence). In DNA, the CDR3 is TGTGCCAGTAGTCAAGGGGGCACTGGGGAGCAGTACTTC. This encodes CASSQGGTGEQYF.

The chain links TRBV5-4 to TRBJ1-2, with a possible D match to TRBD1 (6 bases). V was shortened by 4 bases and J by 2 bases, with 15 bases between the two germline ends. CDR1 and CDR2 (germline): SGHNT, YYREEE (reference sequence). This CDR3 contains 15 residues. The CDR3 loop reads CASSGGGGTNYGYTF. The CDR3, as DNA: TGTGCCAGCAGCGGGGGGGGCGGGACCAACTATGGCTACACCTTC.

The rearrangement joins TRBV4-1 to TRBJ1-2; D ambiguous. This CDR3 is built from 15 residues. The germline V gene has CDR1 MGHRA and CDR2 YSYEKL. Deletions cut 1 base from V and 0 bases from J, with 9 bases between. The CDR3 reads CASSQVGGTNYGYTF. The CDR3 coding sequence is TGCGCCAGCAGCCAAGTTGGCGGGACTAACTATGGCTACACCTTC.

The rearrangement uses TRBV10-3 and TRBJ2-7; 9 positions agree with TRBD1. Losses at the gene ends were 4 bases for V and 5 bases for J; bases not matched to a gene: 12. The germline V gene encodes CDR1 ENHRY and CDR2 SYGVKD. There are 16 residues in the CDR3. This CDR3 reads CAISVGAGTGSNEQYF. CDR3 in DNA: TGTGCCATCAGTGTTGGGGCCGGGACAGGGTCCAACGAGCAGTACTTC.

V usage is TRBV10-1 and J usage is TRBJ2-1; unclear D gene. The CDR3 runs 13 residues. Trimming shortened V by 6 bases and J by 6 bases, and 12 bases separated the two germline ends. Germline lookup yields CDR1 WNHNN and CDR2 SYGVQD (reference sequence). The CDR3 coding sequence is TGCGCCAGCAGCCATGACTCTGTCAATGAGCAGTTCTTC. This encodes CASSHDSVNEQFF.

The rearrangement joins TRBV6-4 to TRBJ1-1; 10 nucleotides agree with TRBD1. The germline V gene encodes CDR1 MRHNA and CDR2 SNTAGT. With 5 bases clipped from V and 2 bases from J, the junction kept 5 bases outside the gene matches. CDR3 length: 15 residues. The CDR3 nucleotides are TGTGCCAGCAGTTCCAGGACAGGGGGTAACACTGAAGCTTTCTTT. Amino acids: CASSSRTGGNTEAFF.

CDR3 in amino acids: CASSTGTGGEKLFF. In nucleotides, the CDR3 is TGTGCCAGCAGCACGGGGACAGGGGGGGAAAAACTGTTTTTT. The V call is TRBV2, the J call TRBJ1-4, with 11 bases aligning to TRBD1. V lost 6 bases, J lost 8 bases, and 5 bases stayed unmatched. The CDR3 contains 14 residues. From germline, CDR1 is SNHLY and CDR2 FYNNEI.

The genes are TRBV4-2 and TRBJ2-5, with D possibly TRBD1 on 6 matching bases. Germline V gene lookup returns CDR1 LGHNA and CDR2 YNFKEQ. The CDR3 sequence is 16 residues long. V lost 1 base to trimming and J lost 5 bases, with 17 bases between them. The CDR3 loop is CASSQVGARGAETQYF. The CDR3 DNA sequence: TGTGCCAGCAGCCAAGTAGGCGCCAGGGGTGCGGAGACCCAGTACTTC.

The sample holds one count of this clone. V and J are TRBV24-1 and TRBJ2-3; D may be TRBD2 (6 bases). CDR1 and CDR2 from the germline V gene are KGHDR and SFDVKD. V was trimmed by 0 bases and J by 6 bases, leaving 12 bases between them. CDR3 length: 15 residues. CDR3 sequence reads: CATSDLGGTADTQYF. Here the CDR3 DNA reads TGTGCCACCAGTGATTTGGGGGGGACGGCGGATACGCAGTATTTT.

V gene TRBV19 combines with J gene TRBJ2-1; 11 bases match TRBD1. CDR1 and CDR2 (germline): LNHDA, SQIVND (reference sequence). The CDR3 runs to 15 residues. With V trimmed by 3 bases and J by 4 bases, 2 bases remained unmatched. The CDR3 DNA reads TGTGCCAGTAGTATCGGGACAGGGGGATACAATGAGCAGTTCTTC. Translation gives CASSIGTGGYNEQFF.

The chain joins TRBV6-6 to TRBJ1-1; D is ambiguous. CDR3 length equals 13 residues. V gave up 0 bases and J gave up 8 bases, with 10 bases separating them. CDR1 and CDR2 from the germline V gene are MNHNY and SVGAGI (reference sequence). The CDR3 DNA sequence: TGTGCCAGCAGTTACTCGTCCCTGTCCGAAGCTTTCTTT. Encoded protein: CASSYSSLSEAFF.

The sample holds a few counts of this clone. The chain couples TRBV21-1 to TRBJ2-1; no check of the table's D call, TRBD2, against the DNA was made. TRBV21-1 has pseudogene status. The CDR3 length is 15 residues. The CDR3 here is CASSKGAGPINEQFF. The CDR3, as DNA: TGTGCCAGCAGCAAAGGGGCGGGGCCCATCAATGAGCAGTTCTTC.

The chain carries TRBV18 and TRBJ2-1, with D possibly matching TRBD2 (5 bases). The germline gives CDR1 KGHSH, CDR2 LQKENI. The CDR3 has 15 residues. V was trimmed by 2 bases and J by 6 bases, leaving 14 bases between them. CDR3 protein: CASSPGRNEGNEQFF. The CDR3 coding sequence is TGTGCCAGCTCACCAGGCCGGAATGAGGGCAATGAGCAGTTCTTC.

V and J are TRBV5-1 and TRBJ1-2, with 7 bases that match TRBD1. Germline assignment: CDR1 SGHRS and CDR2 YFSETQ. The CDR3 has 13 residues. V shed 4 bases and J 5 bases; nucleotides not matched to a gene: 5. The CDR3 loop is CASSPGTAYGYTF. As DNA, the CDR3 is TGCGCCAGCAGCCCTGGGACAGCTTATGGCTACACCTTC.

The CDR3, as DNA: TGCGCCAGCACCCCGGGGATCGGGGAGCTGTTTTTT. This sequence encodes CASTPGIGELFF. The chain combines TRBV10-2 with TRBJ2-2, with a weak D call TRBD2 (5 bases). The CDR3 is 12 amino acids. The V end was cut by 7 bases, the J end by 7 bases, with 10 bases between. Germline CDR1 reads WSHSY; CDR2 reads SAAADI.

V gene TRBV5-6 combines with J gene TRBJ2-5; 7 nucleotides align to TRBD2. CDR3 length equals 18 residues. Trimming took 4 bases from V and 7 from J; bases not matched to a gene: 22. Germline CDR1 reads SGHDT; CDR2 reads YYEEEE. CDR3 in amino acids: CASSVRRFPGLQGGTQYF. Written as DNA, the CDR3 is TGTGCCAGCAGCGTTCGAAGATTTCCGGGACTACAAGGAGGGACCCAGTACTTC.

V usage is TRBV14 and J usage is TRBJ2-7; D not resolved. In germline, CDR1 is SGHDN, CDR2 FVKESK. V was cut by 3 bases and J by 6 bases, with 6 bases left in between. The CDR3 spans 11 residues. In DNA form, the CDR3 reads TGTGCCAGCAGCCACGGCGGCGAGCAGTACTTC. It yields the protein CASSHGGEQYF.

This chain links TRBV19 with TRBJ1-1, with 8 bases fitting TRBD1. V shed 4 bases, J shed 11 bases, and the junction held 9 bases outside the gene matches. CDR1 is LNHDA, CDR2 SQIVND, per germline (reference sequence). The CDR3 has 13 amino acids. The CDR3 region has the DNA TGTGCCAGTAGTAGCGACAGGGGAGGTATCGCTTTCTTT. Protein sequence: CASSSDRGGIAFF. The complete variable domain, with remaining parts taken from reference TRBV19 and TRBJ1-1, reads DGGITQSPKYLFRKEGQNVTLSCEQNLNHDAMYWYRQDPGQGLRLIYYSQIVNDFQKGDIAEGYSVSREKKESFPLTVTSAQKNPTAFYLCASSSDRGGIAFFGQGTRLTVV.

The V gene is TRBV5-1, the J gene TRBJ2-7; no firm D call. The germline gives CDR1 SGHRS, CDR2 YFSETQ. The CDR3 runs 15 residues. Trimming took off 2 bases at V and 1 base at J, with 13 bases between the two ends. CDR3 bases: TGCGCCAGCAGCTTTATCCTAGATTCTTCCTACGAGCAGTACTTC. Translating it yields CASSFILDSSYEQYF.

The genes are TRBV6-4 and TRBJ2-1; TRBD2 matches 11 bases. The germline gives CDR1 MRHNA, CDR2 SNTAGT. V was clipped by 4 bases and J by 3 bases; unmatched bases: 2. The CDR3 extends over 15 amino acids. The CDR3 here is CASSAGTSGYNEQFF. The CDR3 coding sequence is TGTGCCAGCAGTGCCGGGACTAGCGGCTACAATGAGCAGTTCTTC.

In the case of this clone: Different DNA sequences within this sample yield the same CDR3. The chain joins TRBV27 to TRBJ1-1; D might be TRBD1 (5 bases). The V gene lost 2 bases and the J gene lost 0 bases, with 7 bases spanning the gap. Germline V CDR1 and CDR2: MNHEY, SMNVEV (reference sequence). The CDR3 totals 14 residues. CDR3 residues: CASSLTGMNTEAFF. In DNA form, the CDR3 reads TGTGCCAGCAGTTTAACAGGTATGAACACTGAAGCTTTCTTT.

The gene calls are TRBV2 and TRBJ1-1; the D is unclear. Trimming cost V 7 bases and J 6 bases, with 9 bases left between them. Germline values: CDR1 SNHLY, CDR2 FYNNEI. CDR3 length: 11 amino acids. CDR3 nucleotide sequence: TGTGCCAGCACTCGAGGGTCTGAAGCTTTCTTT. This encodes CASTRGSEAFF. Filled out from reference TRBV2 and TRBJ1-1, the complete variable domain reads EPEVTQTPSHQVTQMGQEVILRCVPISNHLYFYWYRQILGQKVEFLVSFYNNEISEKSEIFDDQFSVERPDGSNFTLKIRSTKLEDSAMYFCASTRGSEAFFGQGTRLTVV.

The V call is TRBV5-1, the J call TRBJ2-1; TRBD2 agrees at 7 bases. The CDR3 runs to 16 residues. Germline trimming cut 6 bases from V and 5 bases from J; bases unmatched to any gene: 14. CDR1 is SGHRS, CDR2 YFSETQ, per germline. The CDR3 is CASTLSVASGNNEQFF. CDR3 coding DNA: TGCGCCAGCACTCTTTCAGTGGCTAGCGGTAACAATGAGCAGTTCTTC.

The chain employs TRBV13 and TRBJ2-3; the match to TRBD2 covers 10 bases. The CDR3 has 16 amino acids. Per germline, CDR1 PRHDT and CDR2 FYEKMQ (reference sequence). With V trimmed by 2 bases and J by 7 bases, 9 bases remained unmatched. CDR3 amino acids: CASSLNGLAGEYTQYF. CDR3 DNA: TGTGCCAGCAGCTTAAATGGGCTAGCGGGAGAATATACGCAGTATTTT.